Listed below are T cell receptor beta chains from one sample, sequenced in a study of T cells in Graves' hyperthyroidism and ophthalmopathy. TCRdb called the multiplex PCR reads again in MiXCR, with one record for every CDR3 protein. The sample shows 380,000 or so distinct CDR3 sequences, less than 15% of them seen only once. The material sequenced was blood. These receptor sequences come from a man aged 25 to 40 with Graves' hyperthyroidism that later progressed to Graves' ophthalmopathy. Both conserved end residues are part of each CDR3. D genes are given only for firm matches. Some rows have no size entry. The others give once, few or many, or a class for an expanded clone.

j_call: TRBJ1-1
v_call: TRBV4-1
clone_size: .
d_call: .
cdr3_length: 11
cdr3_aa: CAIYRGPEAFF
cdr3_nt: TGCGCCATCTACCGGGGCCCTGAAGCTTTCTTT

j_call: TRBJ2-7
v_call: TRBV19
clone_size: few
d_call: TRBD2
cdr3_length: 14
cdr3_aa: CASMEIAGSYEQYF
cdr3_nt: TGTGCCAGTATGGAGATAGCGGGGTCCTACGAGCAGTACTTC

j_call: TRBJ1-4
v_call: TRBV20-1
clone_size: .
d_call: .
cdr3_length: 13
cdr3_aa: CSAKKGGTKGMFF
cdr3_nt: TGCAGTGCTAAAAAGGGGGGCACAAAAGGGATGTTTTTT

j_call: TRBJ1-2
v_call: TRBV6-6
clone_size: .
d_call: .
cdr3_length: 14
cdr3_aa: CASSYSSGRDGYTF
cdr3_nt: TGTGCCAGCAGTTACTCGTCAGGGCGCGATGGCTACACCTTC

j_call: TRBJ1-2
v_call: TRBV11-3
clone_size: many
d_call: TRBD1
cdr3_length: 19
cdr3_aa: CASSLARGAGGSWNYGYTF
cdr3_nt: TGTGCCAGCAGCTTAGCAAGAGGGGCAGGGGGATCATGGAACTATGGCTACACCTTC

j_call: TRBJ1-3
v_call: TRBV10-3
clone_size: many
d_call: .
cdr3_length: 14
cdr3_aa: CAISGQSSGNTIYF
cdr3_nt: TGTGCCATCAGCGGACAGAGCTCTGGAAACACCATATATTTT

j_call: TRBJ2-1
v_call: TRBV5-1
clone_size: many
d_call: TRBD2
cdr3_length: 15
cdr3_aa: CASSLSGGRGNEQFF
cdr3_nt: TGCGCCAGCAGCTTGAGCGGGGGGAGAGGGAATGAGCAGTTCTTC

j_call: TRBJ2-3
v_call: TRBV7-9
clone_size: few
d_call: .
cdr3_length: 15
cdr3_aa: CASSLALGRPDTQYF
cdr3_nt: TGTGCCAGCAGCTTAGCACTAGGTCGGCCAGATACGCAGTATTTT

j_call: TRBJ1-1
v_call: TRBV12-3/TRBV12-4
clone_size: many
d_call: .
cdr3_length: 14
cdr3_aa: CASSLEVKNTEAFF
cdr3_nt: TGTGCCAGCAGTTTAGAGGTTAAGAACACTGAAGCTTTCTTT

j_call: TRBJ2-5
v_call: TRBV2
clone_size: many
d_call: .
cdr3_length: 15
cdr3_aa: CASSVGPGTEETQYF
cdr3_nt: TGTGCCAGCAGTGTGGGACCGGGCACGGAAGAGACCCAGTACTTC

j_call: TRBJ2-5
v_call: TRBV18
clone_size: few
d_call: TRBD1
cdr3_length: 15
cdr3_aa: CASSRGQTKIATQYF
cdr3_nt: TGTGCCAGCTCCCGGGGACAGACAAAGATTGCGACCCAGTACTTC

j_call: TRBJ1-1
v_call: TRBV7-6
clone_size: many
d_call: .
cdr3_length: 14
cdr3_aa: CASSSGEGRTGAFF
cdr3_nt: TGTGCCAGCAGCTCAGGAGAGGGCAGGACGGGGGCTTTCTTT

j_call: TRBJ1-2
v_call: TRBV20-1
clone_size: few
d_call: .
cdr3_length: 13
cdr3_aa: CSAREGPLYGYTF
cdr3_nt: TGCAGTGCTAGAGAGGGCCCTCTCTATGGCTACACCTTC

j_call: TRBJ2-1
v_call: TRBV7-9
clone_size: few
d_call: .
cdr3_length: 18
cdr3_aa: CASSLALKDGRSYNEQFF
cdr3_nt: TGTGCCAGCAGCTTAGCCCTAAAGGACGGAAGATCCTACAATGAGCAGTTCTTC

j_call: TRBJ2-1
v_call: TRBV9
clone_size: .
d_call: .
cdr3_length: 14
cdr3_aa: CASSVGGANNEQFF
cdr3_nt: TGTGCCAGCAGCGTAGGAGGGGCCAACAATGAGCAGTTCTTC

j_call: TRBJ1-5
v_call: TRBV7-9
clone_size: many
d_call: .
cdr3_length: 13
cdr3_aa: CASSNEGNQPQHF
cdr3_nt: TGTGCCAGCAGTAACGAGGGCAATCAGCCCCAGCATTTT

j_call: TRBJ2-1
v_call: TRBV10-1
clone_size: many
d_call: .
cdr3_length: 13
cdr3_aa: CASSSGQNNEQFF
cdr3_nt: TGCGCCAGCAGTTCAGGACAGAACAATGAGCAGTTCTTC

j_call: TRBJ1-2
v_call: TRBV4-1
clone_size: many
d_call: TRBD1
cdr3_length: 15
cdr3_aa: CASSQGSGGNYGYTF
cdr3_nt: TGCGCCAGCAGCCAAGGGTCAGGGGGTAACTATGGCTACACCTTC

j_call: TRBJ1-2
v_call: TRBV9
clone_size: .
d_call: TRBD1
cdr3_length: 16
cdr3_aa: CASSVAGTGGFYGYTF
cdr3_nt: TGTGCCAGCAGCGTTGCCGGGACAGGGGGCTTCTATGGCTACACCTTC

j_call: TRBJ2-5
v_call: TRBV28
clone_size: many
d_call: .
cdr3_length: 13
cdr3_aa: CASSSGTQETQYF
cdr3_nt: TGTGCCAGCAGTTCAGGGACCCAAGAGACCCAGTACTTC

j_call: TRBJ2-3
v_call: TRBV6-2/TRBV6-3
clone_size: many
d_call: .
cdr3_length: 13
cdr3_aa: CASSQTGQGTQYF
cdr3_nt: TGTGCCAGCAGTCAGACAGGTCAAGGTACGCAGTATTTT

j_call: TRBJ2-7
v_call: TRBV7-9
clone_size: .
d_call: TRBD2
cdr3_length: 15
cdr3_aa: CASSSVRAGGYEQYF
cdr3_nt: TGTGCCAGCAGCTCAGTCCGGGCGGGGGGCTACGAGCAGTACTTC

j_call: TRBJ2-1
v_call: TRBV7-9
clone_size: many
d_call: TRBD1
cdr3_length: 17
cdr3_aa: CASSLSVWDSSYNEQFF
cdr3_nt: TGTGCCAGCAGCTTAAGCGTCTGGGACAGCTCCTACAATGAGCAGTTCTTC

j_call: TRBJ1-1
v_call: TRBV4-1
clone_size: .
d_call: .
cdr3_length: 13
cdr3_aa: CASSQSRAPTAFF
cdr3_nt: TGCGCCAGCAGCCAAAGTAGGGCCCCTACGGCTTTCTTT

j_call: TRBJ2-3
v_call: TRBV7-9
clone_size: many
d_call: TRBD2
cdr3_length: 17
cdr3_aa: CASSHTRLAGGTDTQYF
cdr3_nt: TGTGCCAGCAGCCACACGAGACTAGCGGGGGGCACAGATACGCAGTATTTT

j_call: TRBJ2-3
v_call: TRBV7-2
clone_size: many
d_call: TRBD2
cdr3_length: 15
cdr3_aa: CASSLIAGETDTQYF
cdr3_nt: TGTGCCAGCAGCTTAATAGCGGGGGAGACAGATACGCAGTATTTT

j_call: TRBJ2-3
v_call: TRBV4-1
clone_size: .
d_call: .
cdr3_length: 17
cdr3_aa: CASSHTPKRGSTDTQYF
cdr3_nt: TGCGCCAGCAGCCACACCCCGAAAAGGGGCAGCACAGATACGCAGTATTTT

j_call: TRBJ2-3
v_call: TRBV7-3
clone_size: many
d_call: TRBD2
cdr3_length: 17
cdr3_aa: CASSWTSGGHVTDTQYF
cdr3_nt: TGTGCCAGCAGCTGGACTAGCGGGGGGCATGTCACAGATACGCAGTATTTT

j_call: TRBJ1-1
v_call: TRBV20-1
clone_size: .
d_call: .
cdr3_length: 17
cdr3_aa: CSARDFGGRGVRTEAFF
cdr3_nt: TGCAGTGCTAGAGATTTCGGGGGGCGCGGGGTGAGGACTGAAGCTTTCTTT

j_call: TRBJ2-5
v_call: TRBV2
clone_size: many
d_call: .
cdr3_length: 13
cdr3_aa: CASTRRGLETQYF
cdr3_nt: TGTGCCAGCACCAGGCGGGGCTTGGAGACCCAGTACTTC

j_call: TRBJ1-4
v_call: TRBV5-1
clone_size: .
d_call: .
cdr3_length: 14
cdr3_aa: CASSLVQGDEKLFF
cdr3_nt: TGCGCCAGCAGCCTTGTACAGGGAGATGAAAAACTGTTTTTT

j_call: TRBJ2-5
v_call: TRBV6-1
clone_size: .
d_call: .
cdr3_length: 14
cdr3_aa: CASREPGHQETQYF
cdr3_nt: TGTGCCAGCAGAGAACCGGGGCACCAAGAGACCCAGTACTTC

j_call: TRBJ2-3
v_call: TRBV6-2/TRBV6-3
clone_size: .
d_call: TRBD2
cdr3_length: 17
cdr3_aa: CASSPQAGGPSTDTQYF
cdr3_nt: TGTGCCAGCAGCCCACAGGCGGGGGGGCCATCCACAGATACGCAGTATTTT

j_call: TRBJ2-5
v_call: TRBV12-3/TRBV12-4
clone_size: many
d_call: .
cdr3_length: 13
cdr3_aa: CASSTRGSGGQYF
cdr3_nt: TGTGCCAGCAGTACCAGGGGTTCGGGGGGCCAGTACTTC

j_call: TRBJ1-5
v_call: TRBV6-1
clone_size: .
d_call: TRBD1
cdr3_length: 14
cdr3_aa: CASSEGTGRQPQHF
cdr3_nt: TGTGCCAGCAGTGAAGGGACAGGTCGGCAGCCCCAGCATTTT

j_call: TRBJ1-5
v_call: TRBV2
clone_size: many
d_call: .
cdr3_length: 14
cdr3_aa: CASSGSGGNQPQHF
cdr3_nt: TGTGCCAGCAGTGGTTCTGGGGGCAATCAGCCCCAGCATTTT

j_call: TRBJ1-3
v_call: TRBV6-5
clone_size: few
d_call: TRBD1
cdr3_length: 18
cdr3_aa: CASSYSPKQGVAGNTIYF
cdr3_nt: TGTGCCAGCAGTTACTCACCGAAACAGGGGGTTGCTGGAAACACCATATATTTT

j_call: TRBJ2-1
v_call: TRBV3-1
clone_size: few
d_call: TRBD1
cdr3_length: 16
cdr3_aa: CASSPDLGQGVNEQFF
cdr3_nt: TGTGCCAGCAGCCCGGATCTGGGACAGGGGGTAAATGAGCAGTTCTTC

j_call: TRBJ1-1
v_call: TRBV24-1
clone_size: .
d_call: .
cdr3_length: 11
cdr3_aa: CATSDHTEAFF
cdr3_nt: TGTGCCACCAGTGATCACACTGAAGCTTTCTTT

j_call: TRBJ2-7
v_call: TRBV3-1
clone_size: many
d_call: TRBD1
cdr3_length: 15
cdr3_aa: CASSGTGTGTYEQYF
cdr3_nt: TGTGCCAGCAGCGGCACCGGGACAGGGACCTACGAGCAGTACTTC

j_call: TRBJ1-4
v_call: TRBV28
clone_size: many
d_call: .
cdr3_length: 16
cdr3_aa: CASSLYLQGGYEKLFF
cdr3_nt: TGTGCCAGCAGTTTATATTTACAGGGAGGTTATGAAAAACTGTTTTTT

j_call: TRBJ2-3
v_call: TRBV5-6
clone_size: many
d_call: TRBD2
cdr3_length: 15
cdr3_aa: CASSQTSGGVDTQYF
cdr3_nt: TGTGCCAGCAGCCAGACTAGCGGGGGAGTGGATACGCAGTATTTT

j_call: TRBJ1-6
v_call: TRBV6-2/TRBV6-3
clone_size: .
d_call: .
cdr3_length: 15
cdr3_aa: CASSTLDPRDSPLHF
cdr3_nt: TGTGCCAGCAGTACCCTCGACCCTAGGGACTCACCCCTCCACTTT

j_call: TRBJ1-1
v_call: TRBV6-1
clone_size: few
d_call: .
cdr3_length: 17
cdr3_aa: CASSEIGWGRAYTEAFF
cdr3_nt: TGTGCCAGCAGTGAAATTGGCTGGGGCAGGGCATACACTGAAGCTTTCTTT

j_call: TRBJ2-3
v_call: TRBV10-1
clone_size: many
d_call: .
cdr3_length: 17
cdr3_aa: CASSESRGGALTDTQYF
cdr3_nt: TGCGCCAGCAGTGAGTCGCGCGGCGGGGCGCTCACAGATACGCAGTATTTT

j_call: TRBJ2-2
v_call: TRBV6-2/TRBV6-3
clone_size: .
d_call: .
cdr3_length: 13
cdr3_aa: CASSYSTGGELFF
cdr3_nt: TGTGCCAGCAGTTACTCCACCGGGGGGGAGCTGTTTTTT

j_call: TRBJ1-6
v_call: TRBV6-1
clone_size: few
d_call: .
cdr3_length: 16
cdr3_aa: CASREGGPLTNSPLHF
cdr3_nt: TGTGCCAGCAGAGAAGGGGGACCCCTGACGAATTCACCCCTCCACTTT

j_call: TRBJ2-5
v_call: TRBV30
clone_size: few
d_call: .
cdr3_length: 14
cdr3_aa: CAWSLGFDQETQYF
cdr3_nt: TGTGCCTGGAGTCTCGGGTTCGACCAAGAGACCCAGTACTTC

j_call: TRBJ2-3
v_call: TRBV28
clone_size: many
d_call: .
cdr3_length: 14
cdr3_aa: CASIRRWDSDTQYF
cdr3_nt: TGTGCCAGCATCCGGCGATGGGACTCAGATACGCAGTATTTT

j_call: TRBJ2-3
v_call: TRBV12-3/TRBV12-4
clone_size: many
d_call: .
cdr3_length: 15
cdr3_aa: CASSFFSPGADTQYF
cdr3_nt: TGTGCCAGCAGTTTTTTCTCACCGGGAGCAGATACGCAGTATTTT

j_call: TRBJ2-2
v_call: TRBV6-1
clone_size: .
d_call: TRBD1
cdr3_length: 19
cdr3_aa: CASSFTDRGNFLDTGELFF
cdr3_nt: TGTGCCAGCAGTTTCACGGACAGGGGCAATTTTTTGGACACCGGGGAGCTGTTTTTT

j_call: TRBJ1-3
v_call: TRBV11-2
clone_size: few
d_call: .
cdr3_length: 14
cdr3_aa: CASSQWGIGNTIYF
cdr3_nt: TGTGCCAGCAGCCAGTGGGGTATTGGAAACACCATATATTTT